One and the same sample provided the 30 T cell receptor beta chains below, sequenced in a study of cytomegalovirus exposure and HLA in healthy donors. PCR amplification relied on 60 Vbeta primers (plus 13 Jbeta primers). Measured with immunoSEQ multiplex PCR; TCRdb has only the in-frame clones, and not every one. The sample data list tens of thousands of clones. Sequenced: PBMCs. These TCRs come from a woman in her twenties or thirties in good health and CMV-seropositive.

Here the CDR3 reads CATSRDRDRGNTEAFF. DNA for the CDR3: TGTGCCACCAGCAGAGATCGGGACAGGGGGAACACTGAAGCTTTCTTT. This sequence joins TRBV15 and TRBJ1-1, with TRBD1 identical over 10 bases. CDR3 size: 16 residues. Germline-derived CDR1 and CDR2 are LNHNV and YYDKDF (reference sequence). The junction had 2 bases not matched to a gene; V was cut back by 0 bases and J by 1 base.

The V gene is TRBV11-2, the J gene TRBJ2-7; 8 bases line up with TRBD1. Germline V gene lookup returns CDR1 SGHAT and CDR2 FQNNGV. The junction had 4 bases not matched to a gene; V was cut back by 4 bases and J by 2 bases. The CDR3 length is 14 residues. In DNA form, the CDR3 reads TGTGCCAGCAGCTCGACAGGGGAACCCTACGAGCAGTACTTC. Its translation is CASSSTGEPYEQYF.

V gene TRBV6-1 combines with J gene TRBJ1-5; 9 bases match TRBD1. V lost 5 bases to trimming and J lost 6 bases; unmatched junction nucleotides: 2. CDR3 length equals 13 residues. Germline CDR1 MNHNS, CDR2 SASEGT. This chain's CDR3 is CASSRQGGQPQHF. The DNA of the CDR3 is TGTGCCAGCAGTAGACAGGGGGGTCAGCCCCAGCATTTT.

J is TRBJ2-1 and V is TRBV28, with 7 bases fitting TRBD1. The CDR3 runs 15 residues. The J segment lost 6 bases and the V segment lost 6 bases, leaving 11 bases of the junction unmatched. The germline gives CDR1 MDHEN, CDR2 SYDVKM. The chain's CDR3 is CASRFPGQNINEQFF. In DNA, the CDR3 is TGTGCCAGCAGATTTCCGGGACAGAATATCAATGAGCAGTTCTTC.

V is TRBV10-3 and J is TRBJ1-1; 7 bases line up with TRBD1. The CDR3 sequence is 13 residues long. Per germline, CDR1 ENHRY and CDR2 SYGVKD. The J segment lost 2 bases and the V segment lost 7 bases, leaving 4 bases of the junction unmatched. Written as DNA, the CDR3 is TGTGCCATCAATCGGGACAGCAACACTGAAGCTTTCTTT. Amino acids: CAINRDSNTEAFF.

This chain uses TRBV14 with TRBJ2-5, with a weak D call TRBD2 (5 bases). Germline V CDR1 and CDR2: SGHDN, FVKESK. The CDR3 runs 13 residues. V was trimmed by 1 base and J by 5 bases, leaving 8 bases between them. CDR3 amino acids: CASSQGSGETQYF. In nucleotides, the CDR3 is TGTGCCAGCAGCCAAGGCAGCGGCGAGACCCAGTACTTC. Based on the CDR3 plus reference TRBV14 and TRBJ2-5, the full variable domain is EAGVTQFPSHSVIEKGQTVTLRCDPISGHDNLYWYRRVMGKEIKFLLHFVKESKQDESGMPNNRFLAERTGGTYSTLKVQPAELEDSGVYFCASSQGSGETQYFGPGTRLLVL.

The chain joins TRBV7-2 to TRBJ2-1, with D perhaps matching TRBD2 (6 bases). The CDR3 sequence is 14 residues long. Germline V CDR1 and CDR2: SGHTA, FQGNSA. The V end lost 5 bases, the J end lost 4 bases, and 12 bases lay between the germline ends. As DNA, the CDR3 is TGTGCCAGCAGCACCCGGGACTGGTACAATGAGCAGTTCTTC. Its translation: CASSTRDWYNEQFF.

The chain employs TRBV18 and TRBJ2-5, with 9 bases lining up with TRBD2. Germline V gene sequence: CDR1 KGHSH, CDR2 LQKENI. This CDR3 spans 14 amino acids. V shed 3 bases, J shed 5 bases, and the junction held 4 bases outside the gene matches. Here the CDR3 DNA reads TGTGCCAGCTCACCGGGACTAGCTGACGAGACCCAGTACTTC. Translated: CASSPGLADETQYF.

The V gene is TRBV15, the J gene TRBJ2-2, with 9 nucleotides matching TRBD2. Trimming at V came to 3 bases and at J to 6 bases, leaving 8 bases not matched to a gene. From germline, CDR1 is LNHNV and CDR2 YYDKDF (reference sequence). The CDR3 spans 16 residues. This CDR3 is CATSSLAGVNPGELFF. DNA for the CDR3: TGTGCCACCAGCAGTTTAGCGGGAGTTAATCCCGGGGAGCTGTTTTTT.

J is TRBJ1-1 and V is TRBV18; D not resolved. This CDR3 has 15 residues. V dropped 4 bases and J dropped 5 bases, with 17 bases sitting between them. Germline CDR1 and CDR2: KGHSH and LQKENI. The CDR3 reads CASSQTGNLETEAFF. The CDR3 DNA sequence: TGTGCCAGCTCACAAACGGGAAACTTGGAAACTGAAGCTTTCTTT.

The V gene is TRBV28, the J gene TRBJ1-1, with 8 nucleotides matching TRBD1. The CDR3 spans 14 residues. Germline-derived CDR1 and CDR2 are MDHEN and SYDVKM. V lost 5 bases to trimming and J lost 5 bases; unmatched junction nucleotides: 7. The CDR3 loop reads CASSPHQGATEAFF. CDR3 in DNA: TGTGCCAGCAGTCCTCACCAGGGGGCAACTGAAGCTTTCTTT.

On this clone itself: The junction departs from the called germline gene at one end, perhaps through a read error. The chain recombines TRBV4-1 with TRBJ2-1, with D uncertain. The CDR3 totals 16 residues. CDR1 is MGHRA, CDR2 YSYEKL, per germline. The CDR3 DNA reads as TGCGCCAGCAGCCAAGTAAATCTTGTTAGCTACGATGAGCAGTTCTTC. Translation: CASSQVNLVSYDEQFF.

To note about this clone: The sample contains more than one DNA sequence encoding this CDR3. This chain links TRBV5-1 with TRBJ1-2; tentative D call: TRBD1 (6 bases). Trimming removed 4 bases at V and 2 bases at J, with 18 bases between. Germline V gene sequence: CDR1 SGHRS, CDR2 YFSETQ. This CDR3 is 16 amino acids long. CDR3 bases: TGCGCCAGCAGCGGTAGGACAGCATCTAGCAACTATGGCTACACCTTC. This gives the protein CASSGRTASSNYGYTF.

This chain uses TRBV9 with TRBJ2-7; D is uncertain. Germline loops: CDR1 SGDLS, CDR2 YYNGEE. This CDR3 contains 13 residues. Trimming removed 0 bases from V and 2 bases from J, with 6 bases in between. The CDR3 DNA sequence: TGTGCCAGCAGCGTAGGACATACCTACGAGCAGTACTTC. It is translated as CASSVGHTYEQYF.

The CDR3 loop is CASSMARDTEAFF. As DNA, the CDR3 is TGTGCCAGCAGTATGGCGAGGGACACTGAAGCTTTCTTT. The V and J genes are TRBV6-1 and TRBJ1-1; D is unresolved. The CDR3 loop spans 13 amino acids. The V end was cut by 5 bases, the J end by 3 bases, with 10 bases between. Per the germline V gene, CDR1 is MNHNS and CDR2 is SASEGT.

V gene TRBV7-8 combines with J gene TRBJ2-4; 10 nucleotides agree with TRBD1. Looked up from germline, CDR1 is SGHVS and CDR2 is FQNEAQ. The V and J ends lost 5 bases and 1 base, in that order; junction bases with no gene match: 8. The CDR3 contains 17 residues. This CDR3 reads CASSPNDRGLAKNIQYF. As DNA, the CDR3 is TGTGCCAGCAGCCCCAACGACAGGGGGCTTGCCAAAAACATTCAGTACTTC.

V gene TRBV11-2 combines with J gene TRBJ1-1; 11 bases match TRBD1. The CDR3 is 17 residues long. The ends lost 5 bases at V and 0 bases at J; junction bases unmatched: 8. In germline, CDR1 is SGHAT, CDR2 FQNNGV. The DNA of the CDR3 is TGTGCCAGCAGCACCGGGACAGGGGGTAACATGAACACTGAAGCTTTCTTT. It yields the protein CASSTGTGGNMNTEAFF.

V gene TRBV19 combines with J gene TRBJ2-7; D call uncertain. V was clipped by 3 bases and J by 7 bases, with 16 bases between them. This CDR3 spans 14 amino acids. Germline CDR1 is LNHDA and CDR2 is SQIVND (reference sequence). The CDR3 DNA reads TGTGCCAGTAGTATTCGGCAGGCCCTCGGTGAGCAGTACTTC. This encodes CASSIRQALGEQYF.

The chain employs TRBV19 and TRBJ2-1; no reliable D call. The germline CDR1 and CDR2 sequences are LNHDA and SQIVND (reference sequence). This CDR3 is built from 12 residues. Trimming took off 3 bases at V and 10 bases at J, with 10 bases between the two ends. As DNA, the CDR3 is TGTGCCAGTAGTATTCCTCCCTTCGAGCAGTTCTTC. It translates to CASSIPPFEQFF.

DNA for the CDR3: TGTGCCAGCAGCGTAGACCCGGAGGGGGGCTACACCTTC. Translated, it gives CASSVDPEGGYTF. The rearrangement uses TRBV9 and TRBJ1-2; perhaps TRBD1 as D (5 bases). CDR3 length: 13 amino acids. CDR1 SGDLS and CDR2 YYNGEE come from the germline V gene. V was clipped by 0 bases and J by 8 bases, with 11 bases between them.

V gene TRBV27 combines with J gene TRBJ2-5, with unresolved D. CDR1 MNHEY and CDR2 SMNVEV come from the germline V gene (reference sequence). There are 11 residues in the CDR3. Deletions cut 5 bases from V and 5 bases from J, with 6 bases between. CDR3 coding DNA: TGTGCCAGCAGTCCCGGGGAGACCCAGTACTTC. Protein sequence: CASSPGETQYF.

The chain employs TRBV6-9 and TRBJ2-5, with D perhaps TRBD1 (6 bases). The CDR3 contains 14 residues. CDR1 and CDR2 (germline): MNHGY, SVAAGI. Trimming shortened V by 8 bases and J by 5 bases, and 18 bases separated the two germline ends. The CDR3 reads CASLNSLRGETQYF. CDR3 bases: TGTGCCAGCCTTAATTCACTGAGGGGGGAGACCCAGTACTTC.

The V gene is TRBV10-3, the J gene TRBJ1-2, with D tentatively TRBD1 (5 bases). The CDR3 is 14 amino acids. CDR1 is ENHRY, CDR2 SYGVKD, per germline. Trimming removed 2 bases from V and 4 bases from J, with 11 bases in between. The CDR3: CAISEAGILYGYTF. DNA for the CDR3: TGTGCCATCAGTGAGGCAGGGATCCTCTATGGCTACACCTTC.

The chain combines TRBV6-1 with TRBJ1-4, with 8 bases fitting TRBD1. CDR3 size: 13 residues. The germline CDR1 and CDR2 sequences are MNHNS and SASEGT. The V and J ends lost 6 bases and 7 bases, in that order; junction bases with no gene match: 4. Written as DNA, the CDR3 is TGTGCCAGCAGCATCGGACAGGGTGAAAAACTGTTTTTT. It translates to CASSIGQGEKLFF.

The chain uses TRBV19 and TRBJ2-7; 11 nucleotides align to TRBD1. After removal of 6 bases from V and 4 bases from J, the junction contained 8 bases not matched to a gene. CDR1 and CDR2 (germline): LNHDA, SQIVND (reference sequence). The CDR3 runs to 15 residues. The CDR3 nucleotides are TGTGCCAGTAGCCCTAGGACAGGGGGCCAATACGAGCAGTACTTC. The encoded protein is CASSPRTGGQYEQYF.

CDR3 residues: CAWSGERGGSPLHF. CDR3 sequence (DNA): TGTGCCTGGAGTGGGGAAAGGGGGGGGTCACCCCTCCACTTT. V is TRBV30 and J is TRBJ1-6; D perhaps matches TRBD1 (6 bases). Germline V gene sequence: CDR1 GTSNPN, CDR2 SVGIG (reference sequence). There are 14 residues in the CDR3. Trimming pared 1 base from V and 10 bases from J, leaving 14 bases between.

The rearrangement joins TRBV25-1 to TRBJ2-5, with D possibly TRBD1 on 6 matching bases. The end of the DNA aligns better with TRBJ2-7, so the J call may be wrong. CDR3 length: 16 residues. Germline values: CDR1 MGHDK, CDR2 SYGVNS. Written as DNA, the CDR3 is TGTGCCAGCAGTGCTCTACAGACAGGTGGGTCCTACGAGCAGTACTTC. It encodes CASSALQTGGSYEQYF.

The chain joins TRBV9 to TRBJ2-6; TRBD2 agrees at 13 bases. The CDR3 consists of 18 residues. Trimming took 3 bases from V and 4 from J; bases not matched to a gene: 7. CDR1 is SGDLS and CDR2 is YYNGEE in the germline V gene. CDR3: CASSASLAGGPGANVLTF. The CDR3 coding sequence is TGTGCCAGCAGCGCCTCACTAGCGGGAGGGCCCGGGGCCAACGTCCTGACTTTC.

This clone registers medium-sized by frequency. The chain uses TRBV4-1 and TRBJ2-1; 16 positions match TRBD2. The germline gives CDR1 MGHRA, CDR2 YSYEKL. J was trimmed by 12 bases and V by 4 bases; bases with no gene match: 6. The CDR3 is 15 amino acids. The CDR3 DNA reads as TGCGCCAGCAGCCCCTTTGGGACTAGCGGGAGGGGGCAGTTCTTC. Translated, it gives CASSPFGTSGRGQFF.

By frequency, this clone registers medium-sized. This chain uses TRBV29-1 with TRBJ2-1; TRBD1 is a possible D gene (6 bases). This CDR3 contains 14 residues. Trimming shortened V by 2 bases and J by 4 bases, and 12 bases separated the two germline ends. CDR1 and CDR2 from the germline V gene are SQVTM and ANQGSEA. This CDR3 is CSVESGTSYNEQFF. The DNA of the CDR3 is TGCAGCGTTGAATCCGGGACAAGTTACAATGAGCAGTTCTTC.